This entry lists 22 T cell receptor beta chains sequenced from one sample in a study of T-cell memory formation after mild COVID-19 (dated by TCRdb to the early 2020s). Receptors were amplified or captured by 5' RACE. The reads were generated on an Illumina NovaSeq 6000. TCRdb reworked the public reads: Q25 trimming with fastp, MiXCR clone assembly, productive beta chains retained. Rows matching on CDR3 protein sequence are summarized as one entry with the most common DNA and genes. Here the sample has roughly 600,000 distinct CDR3 sequences; roughly 17% occur a single time. The ten largest clones capture around 13% of the sample. The specimen was PBMCs or a T cell subset sorted from them (not recorded which). Receptors originate from an adult woman who had mild COVID-19 (a few samples of this study predate the infection). The sample titles of this study are shuffled in the database, so cell type and time point are left out; the donor was told from shared clones.

The sample holds a few counts of this clonotype. V and J are TRBV19 and TRBJ1-2; the D gene is possibly TRBD1 (6 bases). Trimming shortened V by 8 bases and J by 3 bases, and 10 bases separated the two germline ends. The germline V gene has CDR1 LNHDA and CDR2 SQIVND (reference sequence). The CDR3 sequence is 12 residues long. Written as DNA, the CDR3 is TGTGCCAGTCTACAGGGATACTATGGCTACACCTTC. This sequence encodes CASLQGYYGYTF.

This chain connects TRBV7-6 to TRBJ2-7; 8 bases are shared with TRBD1. The CDR3 length is 18 residues. Trimming cost V 1 base and J 2 bases; bases outside gene matches: 13. Germline V gives CDR1 SGHVS, CDR2 FNYEAQ. CDR3 in DNA: TGTGCCAGCAGCTTAGTCGCGGGGCAGGGGGCTCTTACCTACGAGCAGTACTTC. As protein: CASSLVAGQGALTYEQYF.

This sequence joins TRBV27 and TRBJ2-1, with 11 bases fitting TRBD2. With 6 bases clipped from V and 0 bases from J, the junction kept 16 bases outside the gene matches. The V gene's germline CDR1 is MNHEY and CDR2 SMNVEV (reference sequence). The length of the CDR3 is 20 residues. As DNA, the CDR3 is TGTGCCAGCAGCCCGGGACCGGGACTAGCGGCCTTTAGCTCCTACAATGAGCAGTTCTTC. The encoded protein is CASSPGPGLAAFSSYNEQFF.

V and J are TRBV30 and TRBJ2-1; TRBD1 is a possible D gene (6 bases). The CDR3 is made up of 15 amino acids. CDR1 and CDR2 from the germline V gene are GTSNPN and SVGIG (reference sequence). V gave up 5 bases and J gave up 9 bases, with 23 bases separating them. Written as DNA, the CDR3 is TGTGCCTGGCAGACCACAGGGTCAGTGTATGGTGAGCAGTTCTTC. Residues: CAWQTTGSVYGEQFF.

The chain recombines TRBV24-1 with TRBJ2-3, with 7 nucleotides matching TRBD1. Germline V CDR1 and CDR2: KGHDR, SFDVKD. The CDR3 is 13 amino acids. J lost 0 bases, V lost 7 bases, and 0 bases had no gene match. The CDR3 here is CATRDRSTDTQYF. In nucleotides, the CDR3 is TGTGCCACCAGGGACAGGAGCACAGATACGCAGTATTTT.

This clonotype was counted a single time. The genes are TRBV7-2 and TRBJ2-3, with no clear D. The length of the CDR3 is 16 residues. V lost 1 base and J 0 bases, leaving 11 bases between the germline ends. Germline V gives CDR1 SGHTA, CDR2 FQGNSA. The CDR3 nucleotides read TGTGCCAGCAGCTTAGTCGGGTTCCTTAGCACAGATACGCAGTATTTT. Its protein is CASSLVGFLSTDTQYF. Together with reference TRBV7-2 and TRBJ2-3, the CDR3 gives the full variable domain: GAGVSQSPSNKVTEKGKDVELRCDPISGHTALYWYRQSLGQGLEFLIYFQGNSAPDKSGLPSDRFSAERTGGSVSTLTIQRTQQEDSAVYLCASSLVGFLSTDTQYFGPGTRLTVL.

This clonotype has a handful of counts. The chain links TRBV5-4 to TRBJ1-6; D is perhaps TRBD1 (6 bases). The V and J ends lost 1 base and 9 bases respectively, with 14 bases between them. The CDR3 contains 15 residues. Germline V gives CDR1 SGHNT, CDR2 YYREEE (reference sequence). CDR3 nucleotide sequence: TGTGCCAGCAGCTTGACGTGGGACAAGGGTTCACCCCTCCACTTT. Encoded protein: CASSLTWDKGSPLHF. Full variable domain (remainder filled in from reference TRBV5-4 and TRBJ1-6): ETGVTQSPTHLIKTRGQQVTLRCSSQSGHNTVSWYQQALGQGPQFIFQYYREEENGRGNFPPRFSGLQFPNYSSELNVNALELDDSALYLCASSLTWDKGSPLHFGNGTRLTVT.

This clonotype was seen a few times. The rearrangement links TRBV7-8 to TRBJ2-1; 7 nucleotides line up with TRBD2. The CDR3 totals 13 residues. J gave up 8 bases and V 4 bases, and 5 bases lay outside the gene matches. Germline V gene lookup returns CDR1 SGHVS and CDR2 FQNEAQ. In DNA form, the CDR3 reads TGTGCCAGCAGCTCAAGACTAGCCCATGAGCAGTTCTTC. Protein product: CASSSRLAHEQFF.

This clonotype was seen only a few times. The chain carries TRBV19 and TRBJ2-1; 9 bases fit TRBD2. Losses at the gene ends were 0 bases for V and 8 bases for J; bases not matched to a gene: 2. The CDR3 has 14 amino acids. Germline V gene data show CDR1 as LNHDA and CDR2 as SQIVND (reference sequence). CDR3: CASSIEGLADEQFF. Here the CDR3 DNA reads TGTGCCAGTAGTATAGAGGGACTAGCCGATGAGCAGTTCTTC.

This sequence joins TRBV24-1 and TRBJ2-1, with D perhaps matching TRBD1 (6 bases). CDR3 length equals 13 residues. V lost 5 bases and J 7 bases, leaving 11 bases between the germline ends. The germline gives CDR1 KGHDR, CDR2 SFDVKD. CDR3: CATSVQGINEQFF. In DNA, the CDR3 is TGTGCCACCAGTGTTCAGGGGATAAATGAGCAGTTCTTC.

This clonotype appeared a few times. This chain uses TRBV12-3 or TRBV12-4 with TRBJ2-3, with D maybe TRBD2 (7 bases). V lost 3 bases and J lost 3, with 22 bases in between. The CDR3 length is 18 residues. CDR3 protein: CASSFSPEWGGNTDTQYF. The CDR3 nucleotides are TGTGCCAGCAGTTTCTCCCCTGAGTGGGGGGGCAATACAGATACGCAGTATTTT.

The chain joins TRBV3-1 to TRBJ1-1, with D unresolved. The V gene's germline CDR1 is LGHDT and CDR2 YNNKEL (reference sequence). V was shortened by 2 bases and J by 5 bases, with 9 bases between the two germline ends. The CDR3 spans 13 residues. As DNA, the CDR3 is TGTGCCAGCAGCCAACCCGGAAGGACTGAAGCTTTCTTT. Translation: CASSQPGRTEAFF.

This clonotype was seen a few times. The V and J genes are TRBV20-1 and TRBJ2-7; 9 bases are shared with TRBD1. The V segment lost 1 base and the J segment 3 bases; nucleotides outside the gene matches: 4. Germline CDR1 DFQATT, CDR2 SNEGSKA (reference sequence). There are 14 residues in the CDR3. CDR3 coding DNA: TGCAGTGCTAGAGGGACAGGGGTGGGCTACGAGCAGTACTTC. Its protein product is CSARGTGVGYEQYF.

The chain combines TRBV10-3 with TRBJ2-1; possibly TRBD2 for D (6 bases). With 0 bases removed from V and 1 base from J, the gap between germline ends came to 7 bases. The CDR3 is 15 amino acids. Looked up from germline, CDR1 is ENHRY and CDR2 is SYGVKD. CDR3 protein: CAISESGGSYNEQFF. For the CDR3, the DNA is TGTGCCATCAGTGAGTCGGGGGGATCCTACAATGAGCAGTTCTTC.

The chain is built from TRBV5-6 and TRBJ2-7; 9 bases match TRBD1. The CDR3 is made up of 14 amino acids. The germline CDR1 and CDR2 sequences are SGHDT and YYEEEE. Trimming took 4 bases from V and 3 from J; bases not matched to a gene: 5. The CDR3 loop reads CASSRGTGLYEQYF. In DNA, the CDR3 is TGTGCCAGCAGCCGCGGGACAGGGCTCTACGAGCAGTACTTC.

The chain is built from TRBV7-2 and TRBJ2-3; possibly TRBD2 for D (6 bases). The CDR3 runs 15 residues. The V gene's germline CDR1 is SGHTA and CDR2 FQGNSA. Between the trimmed V and J ends, which lost 7 bases and 2 bases, there was a span of 16 bases. The CDR3 reads CASTPGGLLTDTQYF. The CDR3 bases are TGTGCCAGCACCCCTGGAGGGCTGCTCACAGATACGCAGTATTTT.

V and J are TRBV4-2 and TRBJ1-2; D not certain. The CDR3 is made up of 14 amino acids. From germline, CDR1 is LGHNA and CDR2 YNFKEQ. V was shortened by 1 base and J by 3 bases, with 9 bases between the two germline ends. CDR3 sequence reads: CASSQGVRDYGYTF. CDR3 in DNA: TGTGCCAGCAGCCAAGGGGTCAGAGACTATGGCTACACCTTC.

The chain carries TRBV10-3 and TRBJ2-5; D call uncertain. The CDR3 has 14 residues. Trimming removed 2 bases from V and 4 bases from J, with 11 bases in between. Germline V gives CDR1 ENHRY, CDR2 SYGVKD. CDR3 protein: CAISERARPETQYF. CDR3 DNA sequence: TGTGCCATCAGTGAGCGGGCTAGGCCAGAGACCCAGTACTTC.

J is TRBJ1-5 and V is TRBV15; no definite D call. Trimming removed 0 bases from V and 0 bases from J, with 18 bases in between. This CDR3 is built from 19 residues. Germline V gene sequence: CDR1 LNHNV, CDR2 YYDKDF (reference sequence). The CDR3 here is CATSRDTLRARSSNQPQHF. In DNA form, the CDR3 reads TGTGCCACCAGCAGAGATACTCTTCGCGCCAGAAGTAGCAATCAGCCCCAGCATTTT.

This clonotype has a handful of counts. This sequence joins TRBV29-1 and TRBJ1-3; D call uncertain. CDR1 is SQVTM and CDR2 is ANQGSEA in the germline V gene. This CDR3 spans 13 amino acids. V lost 6 bases to trimming and J lost 0 bases, with 9 bases between them. The CDR3 region has the DNA TGCAGCGTCTCAAGAGGCTCTGGAAACACCATATATTTT. Protein product: CSVSRGSGNTIYF.

The J gene is TRBJ1-1, the V gene TRBV15; the D gene is possibly TRBD1 (6 bases). The CDR3 contains 14 residues. The V and J ends lost 1 base and 3 bases respectively, with 9 bases between them. Looked up from germline, CDR1 is LNHNV and CDR2 is YYDKDF (reference sequence). The CDR3 bases are TGTGCCACCAGCAGAGGAACAGGGCACACTGAAGCTTTCTTT. Amino acids: CATSRGTGHTEAFF.

A few counts support this clonotype. The J gene is TRBJ2-5, the V gene TRBV18; D may be TRBD1 (5 bases). Germline V gene data show CDR1 as KGHSH and CDR2 as LQKENI. V was clipped by 0 bases and J by 5 bases, with 16 bases between them. The CDR3 covers 16 residues. This chain's CDR3 is CASSPPEAGSRETQYF. DNA for the CDR3: TGTGCCAGCTCACCACCTGAGGCAGGGTCGAGGGAGACCCAGTACTTC. Supplemented by reference TRBV18 and TRBJ2-5, the full variable domain reads NAGVMQNPRHLVRRRGQEARLRCSPMKGHSHVYWYRQLPEEGLKFMVYLQKENIIDESGMPKERFSAEFPKEGPSILRIQQVVRGDSAAYFCASSPPEAGSRETQYFGPGTRLLVL.